This T cell receptor beta chain was sequenced in a study of shared clonotypes between healthy human individuals. Study overall: Aged 18 to 49, the donors were a couple of women and a few men.

The V end was cut by 6 bases, the J end by 1 base, with 9 bases between. From germline, CDR1 is SNHLY and CDR2 FYNNEI. The CDR3 has 14 residues. Worth noting for this clone: The identical CDR3 is also encoded by other nucleotide sequences in the sample.

Method: immunoSEQ multiplex PCR; TCRdb's copy keeps in-frame clones and lacks some. The top ten clones hold 0.1% to 0.15% of a sample with roughly 2 million clones, roughly 95% of them seen once. This rearrangement joins TRBV2 to TRBJ1-4, with D possibly being TRBD1 (6 bases). This sequence originates from a man between 18 and 35 years old in good health. The sequencing sample was made of naive CD4+ T cells sorted from blood. Subset defined: CD45RA+ positively selected. The CDR3 nucleotides read TGTGCCAGCAGGAGGGGGGGAACTAATGAAAAACTGTTTTTT. Translation gives CASRRGGTNEKLFF.